The source of this T cell receptor (beta chain) is a study of regulatory T cells in long-lasting Graves disease (dated by TCRdb to the early 2020s). Background on the whole study: Persistent Graves' disease was defined as persistently positive TSH receptor autoantibodies together with antithyroid drug treatment for over 5 years. Peripheral blood TCR sequencing and RNA sequencing compared persistent Graves' disease patients with newly diagnosed Graves' disease patients. The study took place in China and was registered as a clinical trial. A total of 33 samples underwent TCR sequencing, from roughly 13 patients with persistent Graves' disease and 20 patients with newly diagnosed Graves' disease. On average, persistent Graves' disease patients in the clinical cohort had been on antithyroid drugs for about 9.7 years.

This clonotype came up a few times. The antigen it binds to is not known. Per-base quality was not reported, and no clone a single base away is much larger than it. Receptor amplification or capture employed multiplex PCR. Sequenced on an Illumina HiSeq 4000. CDR3 regions were amplified by Arm-PCR with iRepertoire HTBI primers to construct TCR beta libraries. Before sequencing, the PCR products went through gel purification. In the source study's methods: A total of roughly 65 TRBV and 14 TRBJ segments were identified across samples and were used for gene usage analysis of CDR3 amino acid clonotypes. COPE and FqMerger were used to merge filtered high-quality paired reads into contigs. BLAST was used to align contigs to IMGT TRBV, TRBD and TRBJ reference genes, with CDR3 defined following IMGT. Any clonotype with a frequency above 0.1% was classified as a highly expanded clone. Shannon entropy served as the measure of repertoire diversity, while the Gini coefficient captured V-J evenness. A clonotype was considered public if more than one individual shared it. TCRdb cleaned the public reads at Q25 with fastp, built clones with MiXCR and kept in-frame beta chains. When rows share a CDR3 protein, they turn into one entry using the most common DNA and genes. For this entry, the V and J calls and clone size follow TCRdb and not the study's own pipeline. The sample contains about 430,000 distinct CDR3 sequences, 21% of them found a single time. Of the sample, roughly an eighth is held by the ten largest clones.

CDR1 and CDR2, per the germline V gene, are MDHEN and SYDVKM. The V end loses 6 bases and the J end loses 1 base, and a stretch of 19 bases separates them. Counted from cysteine to phenylalanine, this CDR3 has 16 amino acids. Of the read, only the CDR3 DNA is kept; its 48 bases are in frame from base 1. Points the paper makes about the study in general: Preferential use of TRBV28, TRBJ1-2 and TRBJ2-5 was observed in persistent disease, whereas TRBV20-1 and TRBJ2-1 were favored in newly diagnosed disease. Only the TCR beta chain was sequenced and analyzed. The authors noted that the small sample size was a limitation that may lower accuracy. Persistent Graves' disease patients showed lower TCR Shannon entropy and fewer highly expanded clones than newly diagnosed patients, suggesting clonal expansion. Only peripheral blood was studied, because thyroid tissue, the primary lesion, was inaccessible. A larger number of public clonotypes was shared among persistent patients (fewer than 3,000) than among newly diagnosed patients (about 990).

Reading the label with the study, this specimen's time point is: persistent/refractory GD, antithyroid drugs over 5 years with positive TRAb. For both TCR sequencing and RNA sequencing, RNA was extracted from PBMCs in TRIzol. Graves' disease was diagnosed according to American Thyroid Association guidelines. Patients for the study were recruited at an endocrinology department in Xi'an, China. Each patient gave about 8.1 milliliters of peripheral blood, collected in an EDTA anticoagulant tube. Ficoll Paque Plus density gradient separation was used to isolate PBMCs, and no further T cell sorting was performed. An Agilent 2100 Bioanalyzer and agarose gel were used to check RNA quality, and a NanoDrop 2000 was used to measure RNA concentration.

The receptor was isolated from a female donor with Graves disease. The sample here was peripheral blood mononuclear cells (PBMCs), taken when the disease was refractory, from a patient treated with antithyroid drugs. Recombination connected TRBV28 to TRBJ2-7, with the identity of the D gene unclear. The DNA is as follows: TGTGCCAGCAGCCAAGCGTTTGCCCAGAAATCCTACGAGCAGTACTTC. It is translated as CASSQAFAQKSYEQYF.